This T cell receptor (beta chain) was sequenced in a study of vaccination effects on CD4 cells after COVID-19. Overall study: Participants got two doses of BNT162b2 or mRNA-1273 vaccine.

Culturing for more than 9 days preceded CD4+ T cell isolation. SARS-CoV-2 infected the person between March and December 2020, as confirmed by PCR. IL-2 medium supplanted half the medium on days 3 and 7. The table came from immunoSEQ multiplex PCR; TCRdb's copy has only in-frame clones and leaves some out. The sample lists more than 60,000 clones; under 80% were seen once. Comment on this clone: Its target is unknown.

The CDR3 runs to 15 residues. Germline V gene sequence: CDR1 SGHTS, CDR2 YDEGEE. V lost 2 bases and J 2 bases, leaving 11 bases between the germline ends. The TCR was taken from a human donor who had a prior SARS-CoV-2 infection. The sample here was CD4+ T cells from PBMCs cultured without peptide, taken before COVID-19 vaccination. The V and J genes are TRBV5-8 and TRBJ2-1, with no clear D. This chain's CDR3 is CASSFAGGTYNEQFF. Written as DNA, the CDR3 is TGTGCCAGCAGCTTTGCAGGTGGGACCTACAATGAGCAGTTCTTC. The whole variable domain, remainder taken from reference TRBV5-8 and TRBJ2-1, is EAGVTQSPTHLIKTRGQQATLRCSPISGHTSVYWYQQALGLGLQFLLWYDEGEERNRGNFPPRFSGRQFPNYSSELNVNALELEDSALYLCASSFAGGTYNEQFFGPGTRLTVL.